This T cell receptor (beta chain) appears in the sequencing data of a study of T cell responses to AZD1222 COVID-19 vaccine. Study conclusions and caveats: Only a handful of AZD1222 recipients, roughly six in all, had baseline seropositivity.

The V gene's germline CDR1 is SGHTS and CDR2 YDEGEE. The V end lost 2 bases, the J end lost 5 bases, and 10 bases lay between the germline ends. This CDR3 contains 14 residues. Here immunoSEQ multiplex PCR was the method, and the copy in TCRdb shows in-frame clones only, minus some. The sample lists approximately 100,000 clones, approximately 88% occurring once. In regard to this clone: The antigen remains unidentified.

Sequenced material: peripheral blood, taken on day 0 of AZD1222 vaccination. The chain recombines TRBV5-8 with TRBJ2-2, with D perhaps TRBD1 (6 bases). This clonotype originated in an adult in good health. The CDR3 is CASSFTGTTGELFF. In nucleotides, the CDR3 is TGTGCCAGCAGCTTCACAGGGACGACCGGGGAGCTGTTTTTT.